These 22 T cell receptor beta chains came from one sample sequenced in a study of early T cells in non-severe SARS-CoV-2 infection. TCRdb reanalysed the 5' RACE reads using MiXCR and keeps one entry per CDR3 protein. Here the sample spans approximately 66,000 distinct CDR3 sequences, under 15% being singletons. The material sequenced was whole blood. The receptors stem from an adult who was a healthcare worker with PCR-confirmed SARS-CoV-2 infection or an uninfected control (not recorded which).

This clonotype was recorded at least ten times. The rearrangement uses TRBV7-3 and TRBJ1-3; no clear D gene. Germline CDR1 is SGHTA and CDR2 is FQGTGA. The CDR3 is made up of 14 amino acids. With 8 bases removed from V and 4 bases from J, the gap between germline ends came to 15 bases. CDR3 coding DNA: TGTGCCAGCGGAACCGGTGGGTCAGGAAACACCATATATTTT. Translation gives CASGTGGSGNTIYF.

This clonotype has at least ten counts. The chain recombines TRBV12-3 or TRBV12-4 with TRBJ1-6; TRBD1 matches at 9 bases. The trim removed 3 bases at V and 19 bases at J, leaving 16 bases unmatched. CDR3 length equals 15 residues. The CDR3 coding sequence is TGTGCCAGCAGTTTCTACGGTCCCGGGACAGGGACCCAGCACTTT. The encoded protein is CASSFYGPGTGTQHF.

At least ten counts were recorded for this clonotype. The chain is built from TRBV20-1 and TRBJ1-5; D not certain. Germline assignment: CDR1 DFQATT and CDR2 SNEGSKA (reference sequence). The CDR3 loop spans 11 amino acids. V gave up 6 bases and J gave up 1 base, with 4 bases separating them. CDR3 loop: CSARSNQPQHF. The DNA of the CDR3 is TGCAGTGCAAGGAGCAATCAGCCCCAGCATTTT.

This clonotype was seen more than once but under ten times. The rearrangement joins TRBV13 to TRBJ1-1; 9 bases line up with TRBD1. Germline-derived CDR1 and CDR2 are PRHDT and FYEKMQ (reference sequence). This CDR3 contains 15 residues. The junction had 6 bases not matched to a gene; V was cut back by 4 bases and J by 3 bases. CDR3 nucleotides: TGTGCCAGCAGCTACAGGGGGCAATGGGACACTGAAGCTTTCTTT. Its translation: CASSYRGQWDTEAFF.

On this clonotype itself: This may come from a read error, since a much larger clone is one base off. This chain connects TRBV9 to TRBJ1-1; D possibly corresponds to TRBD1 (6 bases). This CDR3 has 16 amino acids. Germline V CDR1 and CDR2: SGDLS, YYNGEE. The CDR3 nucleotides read TGTACCAGCAGCGGTTCGTCCGAGACAGGTTCCACTGAAGCTTTCTTT. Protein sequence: CTSSGSSETGSTEAFF.

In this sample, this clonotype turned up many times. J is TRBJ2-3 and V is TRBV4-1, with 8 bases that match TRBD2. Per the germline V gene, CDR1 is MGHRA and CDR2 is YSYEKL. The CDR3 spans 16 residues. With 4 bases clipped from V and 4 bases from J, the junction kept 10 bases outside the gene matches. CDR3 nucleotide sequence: TGCGCCAGCAGCCTTAGGGGGGGACTAGACCCAGATACGCAGTATTTT. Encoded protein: CASSLRGGLDPDTQYF.

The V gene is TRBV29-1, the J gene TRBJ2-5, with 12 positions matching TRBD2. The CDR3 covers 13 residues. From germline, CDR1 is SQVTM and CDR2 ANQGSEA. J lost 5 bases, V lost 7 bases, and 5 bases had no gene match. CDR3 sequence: CSARTSGVETQYF. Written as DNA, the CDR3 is TGCAGCGCTCGGACTAGCGGGGTGGAGACCCAGTACTTC. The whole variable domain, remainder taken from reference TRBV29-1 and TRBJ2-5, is SAVISQKPSRDICQRGTSLTIQCQVDSQVTMMFWYRQQPGQSLTLIATANQGSEATYESGFVIDKFPISRPNLTFSTLTVSNMSPEDSSIYLCSARTSGVETQYFGPGTRLLVL.

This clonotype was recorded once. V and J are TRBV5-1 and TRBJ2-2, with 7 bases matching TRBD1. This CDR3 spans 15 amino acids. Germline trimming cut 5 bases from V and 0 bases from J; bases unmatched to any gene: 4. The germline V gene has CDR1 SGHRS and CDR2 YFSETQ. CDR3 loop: CASSQGGTNTGELFF. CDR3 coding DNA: TGCGCCAGCAGTCAAGGGGGCACGAACACCGGGGAGCTGTTTTTT.

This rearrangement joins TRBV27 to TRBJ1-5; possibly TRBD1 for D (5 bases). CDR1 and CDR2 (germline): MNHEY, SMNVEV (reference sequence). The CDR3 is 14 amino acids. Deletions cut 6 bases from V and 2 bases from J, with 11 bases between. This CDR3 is CASSPTRGNQPQHF. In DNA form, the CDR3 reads TGTGCCAGCAGCCCCACCAGGGGCAATCAGCCCCAGCATTTT.

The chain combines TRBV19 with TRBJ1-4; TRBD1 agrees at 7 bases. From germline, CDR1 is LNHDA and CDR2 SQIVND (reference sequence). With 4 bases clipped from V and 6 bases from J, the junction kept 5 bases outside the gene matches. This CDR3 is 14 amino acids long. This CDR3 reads CASSTGQPYEKLFF. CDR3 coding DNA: TGTGCCAGTAGTACGGGACAGCCGTATGAAAAACTGTTTTTT.

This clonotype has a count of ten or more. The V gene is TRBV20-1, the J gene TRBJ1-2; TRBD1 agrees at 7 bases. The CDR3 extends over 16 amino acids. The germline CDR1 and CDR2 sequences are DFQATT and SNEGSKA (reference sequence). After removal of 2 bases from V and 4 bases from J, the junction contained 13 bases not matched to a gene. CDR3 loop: CSARPGTAQWGYGYTF. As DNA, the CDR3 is TGCAGTGCTAGACCTGGGACAGCCCAGTGGGGCTATGGCTACACCTTC.

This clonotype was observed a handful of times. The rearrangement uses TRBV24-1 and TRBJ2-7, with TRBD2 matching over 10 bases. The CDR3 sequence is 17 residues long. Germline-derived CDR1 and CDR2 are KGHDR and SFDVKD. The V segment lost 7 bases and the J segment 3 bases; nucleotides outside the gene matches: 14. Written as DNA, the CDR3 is TGTGCCACCAGCTCAACTGCCCCTAGCGGGAGTAGCTACGAGCAGTACTTC. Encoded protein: CATSSTAPSGSSYEQYF.

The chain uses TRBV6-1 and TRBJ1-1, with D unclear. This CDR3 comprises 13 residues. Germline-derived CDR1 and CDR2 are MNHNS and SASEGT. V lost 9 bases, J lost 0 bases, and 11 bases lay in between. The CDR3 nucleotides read TGTGCCAGTCGGTCTCCTGTGAACACTGAAGCTTTCTTT. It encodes CASRSPVNTEAFF.

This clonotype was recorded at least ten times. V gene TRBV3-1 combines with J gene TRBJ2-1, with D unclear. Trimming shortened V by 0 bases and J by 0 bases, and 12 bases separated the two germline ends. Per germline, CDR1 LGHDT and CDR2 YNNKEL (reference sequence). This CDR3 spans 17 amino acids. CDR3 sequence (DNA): TGTGCCAGCAGCCAAGATGTAACAACTCGCTCCTACAATGAGCAGTTCTTC. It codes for CASSQDVTTRSYNEQFF.

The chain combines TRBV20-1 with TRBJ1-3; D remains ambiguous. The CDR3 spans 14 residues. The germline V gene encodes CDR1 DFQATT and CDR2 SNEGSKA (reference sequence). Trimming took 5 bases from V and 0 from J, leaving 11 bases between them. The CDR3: CSAVTLSSGNTIYF. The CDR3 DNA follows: TGCAGTGCTGTTACACTGAGCTCTGGAAACACCATATATTTT.

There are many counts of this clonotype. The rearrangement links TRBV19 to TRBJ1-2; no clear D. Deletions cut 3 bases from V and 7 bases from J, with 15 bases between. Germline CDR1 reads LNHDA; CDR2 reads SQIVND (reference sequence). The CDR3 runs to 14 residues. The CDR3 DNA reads TGTGCCAGTAGTATTATAGAGCCAGCCGGTGGCTACACCTTC. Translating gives CASSIIEPAGGYTF.

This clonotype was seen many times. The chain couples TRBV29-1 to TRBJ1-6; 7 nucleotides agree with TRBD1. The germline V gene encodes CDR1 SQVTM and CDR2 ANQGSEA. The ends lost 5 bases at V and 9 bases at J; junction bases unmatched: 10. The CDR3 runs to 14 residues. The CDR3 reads CSVKGTGDGSPLHF. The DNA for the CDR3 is TGCAGCGTTAAAGGAACAGGGGACGGTTCACCCCTCCACTTT.

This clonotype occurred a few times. In DNA, the CDR3 is TGTGCCAGCAGTTACGTGGGGCTCCAGTACTTC. Encoded protein: CASSYVGLQYF. This chain uses TRBV6-5 with TRBJ2-7; the D gene is possibly TRBD1 (5 bases). CDR1 is MNHEY and CDR2 is SVGAGI in the germline V gene. The V and J ends lost 2 bases and 10 bases respectively, with 9 bases between them. This CDR3 is 11 amino acids long.

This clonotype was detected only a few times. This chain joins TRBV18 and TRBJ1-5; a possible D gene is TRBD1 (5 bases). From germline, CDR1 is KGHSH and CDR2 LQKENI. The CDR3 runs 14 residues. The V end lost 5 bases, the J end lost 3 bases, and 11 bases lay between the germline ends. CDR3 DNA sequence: TGTGCCAGCTCAACCGGGGCCACCAATCAGCCCCAGCATTTT. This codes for CASSTGATNQPQHF.

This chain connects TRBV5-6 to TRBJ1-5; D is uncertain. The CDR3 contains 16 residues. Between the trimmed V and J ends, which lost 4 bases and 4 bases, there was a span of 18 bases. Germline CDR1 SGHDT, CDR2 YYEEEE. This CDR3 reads CASSLGYPARNQPQHF. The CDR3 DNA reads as TGTGCCAGCAGCCTAGGGTATCCGGCAAGGAATCAGCCCCAGCATTTT.

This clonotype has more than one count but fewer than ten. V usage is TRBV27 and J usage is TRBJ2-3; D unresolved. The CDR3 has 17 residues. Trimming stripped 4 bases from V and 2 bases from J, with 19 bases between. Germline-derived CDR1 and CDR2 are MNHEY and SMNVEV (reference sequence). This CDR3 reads CASSSHLWGSPTDTQYF. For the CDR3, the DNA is TGTGCCAGCAGTTCCCACCTCTGGGGTTCCCCCACAGATACGCAGTATTTT.

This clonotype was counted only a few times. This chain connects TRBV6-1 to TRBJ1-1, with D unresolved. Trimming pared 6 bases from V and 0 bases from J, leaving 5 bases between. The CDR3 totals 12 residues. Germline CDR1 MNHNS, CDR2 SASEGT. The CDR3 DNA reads TGTGCCAGCAGAAGATTGAACACTGAAGCTTTCTTT. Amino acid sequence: CASRRLNTEAFF.